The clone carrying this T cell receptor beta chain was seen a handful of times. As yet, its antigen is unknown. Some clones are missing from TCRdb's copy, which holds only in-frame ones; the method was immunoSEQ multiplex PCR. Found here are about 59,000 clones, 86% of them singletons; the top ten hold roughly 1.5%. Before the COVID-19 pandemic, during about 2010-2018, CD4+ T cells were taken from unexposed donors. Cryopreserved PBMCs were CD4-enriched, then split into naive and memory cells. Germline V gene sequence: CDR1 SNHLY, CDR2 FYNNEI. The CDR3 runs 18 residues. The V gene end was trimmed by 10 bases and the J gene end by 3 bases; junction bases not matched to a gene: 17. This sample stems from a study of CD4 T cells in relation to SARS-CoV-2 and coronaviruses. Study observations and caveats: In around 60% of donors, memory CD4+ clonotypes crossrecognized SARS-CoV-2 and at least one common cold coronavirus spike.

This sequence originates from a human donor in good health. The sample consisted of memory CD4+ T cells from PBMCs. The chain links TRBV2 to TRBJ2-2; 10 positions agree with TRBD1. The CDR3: CATRPGTGEGSYTGELFF. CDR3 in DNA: TGTGCCACACGCCCCGGGACAGGGGAGGGGAGTTACACCGGGGAGCTGTTTTTT.